A single sample is the source of the 20 T cell receptor beta chains below, sequenced in a study of T-cell reconstitution after alpha-beta-depleted transplantation in children. During its preparation, the TCRbeta library received unique molecular identifiers. TCRdb recomputed calls from the PCR reads with MiXCR, one row per CDR3 protein. The table records roughly 400,000 distinct CDR3 sequences, over 40% of them present only once. This material consisted of PBMCs, taken before TCRalphabeta/CD19-depleted stem cell transplant. Receptor source: a girl aged 2 to 10 with aplastic anemia, due to receive a stem cell transplant.

The gene calls are TRBV7-9 and TRBJ2-5; unclear D gene. The ends were cut back, 8 bases at V and 1 base at J, with 14 bases in the middle. The CDR3 has 14 residues. The V gene's germline CDR1 is SEHNR and CDR2 FQNEAQ (reference sequence). The CDR3 loop reads CASQDWASQETQYF. In DNA, the CDR3 is TGTGCCAGCCAGGATTGGGCTTCCCAAGAGACCCAGTACTTC.

V usage is TRBV28 and J usage is TRBJ2-3; 11 bases agree with TRBD2. V gave up 4 bases and J gave up 0 bases; unmatched junction bases: 9. Germline loops: CDR1 MDHEN, CDR2 SYDVKM. The CDR3 totals 18 residues. CDR3 in amino acids: CASSSHTSGSWSTDTQYF. CDR3 nucleotide sequence: TGTGCCAGCAGTTCCCATACTAGCGGGAGTTGGAGCACAGATACGCAGTATTTT.

This clonotype has a handful of counts. This chain joins TRBV20-1 and TRBJ1-5; no clear D. V shed 3 bases and J shed 1 base, with 13 bases lying between them. The CDR3 extends over 15 amino acids. Germline-derived CDR1 and CDR2 are DFQATT and SNEGSKA (reference sequence). The chain's CDR3 is CSARSGPESNQPQHF. The CDR3 coding sequence is TGCAGTGCTAGGTCTGGCCCAGAGAGCAATCAGCCCCAGCATTTT.

This clonotype was seen many times. V usage is TRBV3-1 and J usage is TRBJ2-7, with no clear D. V lost 0 bases to trimming and J lost 6 bases, with 12 bases between them. There are 14 residues in the CDR3. Germline values: CDR1 LGHDT, CDR2 YNNKEL (reference sequence). CDR3 sequence: CASSQDRRLSEQYF. In DNA, the CDR3 is TGTGCCAGCAGCCAAGATCGCAGGTTGTCCGAGCAGTACTTC.

The rearrangement links TRBV14 to TRBJ2-7, with 7 bases fitting TRBD1. Germline V gene lookup returns CDR1 SGHDN and CDR2 FVKESK. There are 16 residues in the CDR3. The trim removed 4 bases at V and 0 bases at J, leaving 9 bases unmatched. The CDR3 region is CASSPPRDRYSYEQYF. The DNA of the CDR3 is TGTGCCAGCAGCCCCCCAAGGGACAGATACTCCTACGAGCAGTACTTC.

There are a few counts of this clonotype. This sequence joins TRBV6-1 and TRBJ2-2; D not resolved. Per the germline V gene, CDR1 is MNHNS and CDR2 is SASEGT. V was pared by 5 bases and J by 0 bases, with 7 bases between. The CDR3 totals 14 residues. The CDR3 reads CASSRSTNTGELFF. The DNA of the CDR3 is TGTGCCAGCAGTAGGAGCACGAACACCGGGGAGCTGTTTTTT.

This clonotype was seen repeatedly, ten times or more. The rearrangement uses TRBV20-1 and TRBJ1-1, with D perhaps matching TRBD1 (5 bases). CDR3 size: 13 residues. The germline V gene encodes CDR1 DFQATT and CDR2 SNEGSKA (reference sequence). V gave up 5 bases and J gave up 5 bases, with 15 bases separating them. The CDR3 is CSAGEGFLTEAFF. The CDR3 DNA reads TGCAGTGCTGGGGAGGGGTTTCTTACTGAAGCTTTCTTT.

The V and J genes are TRBV5-1 and TRBJ2-7; 13 positions match TRBD2. This CDR3 spans 18 amino acids. J was trimmed by 0 bases and V by 4 bases; bases with no gene match: 10. Germline lookup yields CDR1 SGHRS and CDR2 YFSETQ. The CDR3 is CASSQPGLAGPYSYEQYF. CDR3 nucleotide sequence: TGCGCCAGCAGCCAACCGGGACTAGCGGGACCCTACTCCTACGAGCAGTACTTC.

The gene calls are TRBV20-1 and TRBJ2-7, with D possibly TRBD1 on 5 matching bases. V was trimmed by 3 bases and J by 3 bases, leaving 15 bases between them. Germline CDR1 reads DFQATT; CDR2 reads SNEGSKA (reference sequence). This CDR3 comprises 14 residues. The CDR3 is CSASLDPRGYEQYF. CDR3 nucleotides: TGCAGTGCTAGTTTGGACCCAAGGGGCTACGAGCAGTACTTC.

The genes are TRBV7-9 and TRBJ2-1, with TRBD2 matching 7 bases. Germline values: CDR1 SEHNR, CDR2 FQNEAQ (reference sequence). The CDR3 sequence is 13 residues long. Trimming took 8 bases from V and 5 from J; bases not matched to a gene: 6. The CDR3 spells CASSGGVNNEQFF. CDR3 bases: TGTGCCAGCTCGGGAGGCGTCAACAATGAGCAGTTCTTC.

The chain employs TRBV2 and TRBJ2-7; D might be TRBD1 (6 bases). Deletions cut 7 bases from V and 0 bases from J, with 13 bases between. Germline CDR1 reads SNHLY; CDR2 reads FYNNEI. The CDR3 totals 14 residues. This CDR3 reads CASTRDTSSYEQYF. The CDR3 DNA reads TGTGCCAGCACCCGGGACACAAGCTCCTACGAGCAGTACTTC.

This clonotype occurred many times. This chain connects TRBV12-3 or TRBV12-4 to TRBJ1-5; D is possibly TRBD1 (5 bases). V shed 5 bases and J shed 0 bases, with 8 bases lying between them. The CDR3 sequence is 14 residues long. DNA of the CDR3: TGTGCCAGCAGTCCGACAGTTAGCAATCAGCCCCAGCATTTT. Protein product: CASSPTVSNQPQHF.

This rearrangement joins TRBV20-1 to TRBJ2-7; D perhaps matches TRBD2 (5 bases). V lost 5 bases to trimming and J lost 6 bases, with 17 bases between them. This CDR3 is 13 amino acids long. Germline assignment: CDR1 DFQATT and CDR2 SNEGSKA (reference sequence). CDR3 bases: TGCAGTGCTGGCCCCGGCGGGTTGGCCGAGCAGTACTTC. Protein: CSAGPGGLAEQYF.

This clonotype was picked up a small number of times. The chain is built from TRBV20-1 and TRBJ2-5; 9 positions agree with TRBD2. The germline gives CDR1 DFQATT, CDR2 SNEGSKA (reference sequence). The CDR3 contains 15 residues. V gave up 0 bases and J gave up 4 bases; unmatched junction bases: 6. The CDR3 nucleotides read TGCAGTGCTAGAGACCGAGGGACTAGCAGAGAGACCCAGTACTTC. This sequence encodes CSARDRGTSRETQYF.

The rearrangement uses TRBV14 and TRBJ2-1, with 9 nucleotides matching TRBD2. CDR3 length: 15 amino acids. The ends lost 4 bases at V and 8 bases at J; junction bases unmatched: 9. CDR1 is SGHDN and CDR2 is FVKESK in the germline V gene. The CDR3 loop is CASSLPGLARDEQFF. Written as DNA, the CDR3 is TGTGCCAGCAGCCTACCGGGACTAGCTAGGGATGAGCAGTTCTTC.

V is TRBV20-1 and J is TRBJ2-7, with D perhaps TRBD2 (5 bases). The germline CDR1 and CDR2 sequences are DFQATT and SNEGSKA (reference sequence). V shed 2 bases and J shed 0 bases, with 11 bases lying between them. CDR3 length: 14 amino acids. Here the CDR3 DNA reads TGCAGTGCTAGACGGCGGGCCCTCTCCTACGAGCAGTACTTC. Protein: CSARRRALSYEQYF.

In its sample, this clonotype was seen a few times. The rearrangement uses TRBV20-1 and TRBJ2-5; unclear D gene. From germline, CDR1 is DFQATT and CDR2 SNEGSKA (reference sequence). V lost 8 bases and J 5 bases, leaving 12 bases between the germline ends. This CDR3 has 11 amino acids. Here the CDR3 DNA reads TGCAGTTCCGAGGTCTCGGAGACCCAGTACTTC. Residues: CSSEVSETQYF.

The V gene is TRBV6-5, the J gene TRBJ2-7; TRBD1 aligns across 7 bases. The CDR3 contains 13 residues. V trimming: 5 bases; J trimming: 5 bases; junction bases outside the gene matches: 6. CDR1 and CDR2 (germline): MNHEY, SVGAGI. The CDR3 nucleotides are TGTGCCAGCAGTCACGGGACAGTCGACGAGCAGTACTTC. This encodes CASSHGTVDEQYF.

The chain links TRBV29-1 to TRBJ2-2, with 9 bases aligning to TRBD2. Germline CDR1 SQVTM, CDR2 ANQGSEA. The CDR3 runs to 14 residues. After removal of 6 bases from V and 0 bases from J, the junction contained 2 bases not matched to a gene. In DNA form, the CDR3 reads TGCAGCGTCCAGCGGGGGGCGAACACCGGGGAGCTGTTTTTT. Translating it yields CSVQRGANTGELFF.

V is TRBV20-1 and J is TRBJ2-1; 8 nucleotides line up with TRBD1. Trimming removed 5 bases from V and 4 bases from J; junction bases left unmatched: 7. Germline V gene sequence: CDR1 DFQATT, CDR2 SNEGSKA (reference sequence). The CDR3 sequence is 14 residues long. The chain's CDR3 is CSARTGRGYNEQFF. In nucleotides, the CDR3 is TGCAGTGCTCGGACAGGGCGAGGATACAATGAGCAGTTCTTC.